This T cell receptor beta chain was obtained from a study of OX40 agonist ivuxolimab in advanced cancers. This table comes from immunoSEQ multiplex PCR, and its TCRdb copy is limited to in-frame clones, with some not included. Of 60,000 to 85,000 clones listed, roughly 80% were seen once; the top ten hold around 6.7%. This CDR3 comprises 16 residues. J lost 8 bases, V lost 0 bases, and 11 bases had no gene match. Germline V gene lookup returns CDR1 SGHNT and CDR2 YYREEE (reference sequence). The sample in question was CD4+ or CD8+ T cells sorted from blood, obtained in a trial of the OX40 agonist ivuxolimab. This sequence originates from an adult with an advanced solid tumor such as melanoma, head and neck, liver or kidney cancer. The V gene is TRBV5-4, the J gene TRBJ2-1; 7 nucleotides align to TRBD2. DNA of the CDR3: TGTGCCAGCAGCTTGGATCTAGCGGTCGGTAAAGATGAGCAGTTCTTC. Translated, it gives CASSLDLAVGKDEQFF.